The rows below give T cell receptor beta chains drawn from one sample of a study of blood T cell repertoires in COVID-19. Sequencing was performed with immunoSEQ multiplex PCR; in TCRdb, only in-frame clones are kept and a portion is missing. The sample lists approximately 230,000 clones; just under 85% were seen once. Sequenced input: peripheral blood. These receptor sequences come from a man older than 75 with acute or convalescent COVID-19. Both conserved end residues are part of each CDR3. The D gene is left open where the match is weak. Size is omitted from some rows. Given values are once, few, many or a class for expanded clones.

j_call | v_call | clone_size | d_call | cdr3_nt | cdr3_aa
TRBJ2-4 | TRBV2 | NA | NA | TGTGCCAGCAGTGAGGGGGGTAAAGGCAAAAACATTCAGTACTTC | CASSEGGKGKNIQYF
TRBJ1-2 | TRBV10-3 | NA | NA | TGTGCCATCGGCGACTCTTTTGGCTACACCTTC | CAIGDSFGYTF
TRBJ2-7 | TRBV2 | NA | TRBD1 | TGTGCCAGCAGTGTTGACAGGGCCTCCTACGAGCAGTACTTC | CASSVDRASYEQYF
TRBJ1-5 | TRBV28 | NA | TRBD1 | TGTGCCAGCATTAACTGGCCCGGGACAGGGGACCAGCCCCAGCATTTT | CASINWPGTGDQPQHF
TRBJ1-5 | TRBV5-1 | NA | NA | TGCGCCAGCAGCCCCTCTGGGAGAGGGCAGCCCCAGCATTTT | CASSPSGRGQPQHF
TRBJ2-4 | TRBV6-5 | NA | TRBD2 | TGTGCCAGCAGTTGGCTAGCGGGAGAGGCCAAAAACATTCAGTACTTC | CASSWLAGEAKNIQYF
TRBJ1-6 | TRBV6-5 | once | NA | TGTGCCAGCAGGAGTTTTAAGTCACCCCTCCACTTT | CASRSFKSPLHF
TRBJ2-7 | TRBV5-1 | once | NA | TGCGCCAGCAGCCAATGGGAGAGGGCCTCCTACGAGCAGTACTTC | CASSQWERASYEQYF
TRBJ1-5 | TRBV2 | NA | TRBD1 | TGTGCCAGCAGTATCCGGGACAGGGAGCAGCCCCAGCATTTT | CASSIRDREQPQHF
TRBJ1-5 | TRBV19 | few | TRBD1 | TGTGCCAGTATGGGACAGGGGCTAAATCCCCAGCATTTT | CASMGQGLNPQHF
TRBJ1-2 | TRBV5-1 | few | TRBD1 | TGCGCCAGCAGCCCGGGACAGGGGGCTCATCTTGGCTATGGCTACACCTTC | CASSPGQGAHLGYGYTF
TRBJ2-3 | TRBV2 | NA | TRBD2 | TGTGCCAGCAGCACACTAGCGGGGGGCAAGGATACGCAGTATTTT | CASSTLAGGKDTQYF
TRBJ1-6 | TRBV6-5 | once | NA | TGTGCCAGCAGTTACTCCTTCGATAATTCACCCCTCCACTTT | CASSYSFDNSPLHF
TRBJ1-4 | TRBV5-1 | NA | NA | TGCGCCAGCAGCGCGACAGCAACTAATGAAAAACTGTTTTTT | CASSATATNEKLFF
TRBJ2-5 | TRBV19 | NA | TRBD2 | TGTGCCAGTAGTACCCGGCGGGGCGGGAGGCAAGAGACCCAGTACTTC | CASSTRRGGRQETQYF
TRBJ2-4 | TRBV3-1/TRBV3-2 | NA | TRBD2 | TGTGCCAGCAGCCCCCGGGGACTAGCGGGGGTGTTAGCCAAAAACATTCAGTACTTC | CASSPRGLAGVLAKNIQYF
TRBJ2-7 | TRBV28 | NA | TRBD2 | TGTGCCAGTGCTACCCTGCGGGGGGGCCCCTACGAGCAGTACTTC | CASATLRGGPYEQYF
TRBJ1-1 | TRBV6-5 | NA | TRBD1 | TGTGCCAGCAGTTACTCGCAGGGGGGTGCTGAAGCTTTCTTT | CASSYSQGGAEAFF
TRBJ2-3 | TRBV4-2 | NA | TRBD2 | TGTGCCAGCAGCCTGGTCTGGACTAGCGGGGGTGCTACTAGCACAGATACGCAGTATTTT | CASSLVWTSGGATSTDTQYF
TRBJ1-6 | TRBV4-2 | NA | TRBD1 | TGTGCCAGCAGCACTCCCCGCTTTTCCGGGACAGGTCCTGGTAATTCACCCCTCCACTTT | CASSTPRFSGTGPGNSPLHF
TRBJ2-3 | TRBV5-6 | NA | NA | TGTGCCAGCAGCTTTGGAGGGAGTACAGATACGCAGTATTTT | CASSFGGSTDTQYF
TRBJ2-7 | TRBV5-6 | NA | TRBD1 | TGTGCCAGCAGCCACGGACAGGGGGGGTCCTACGAGCAGTACTTC | CASSHGQGGSYEQYF
TRBJ1-1 | TRBV6-5 | NA | TRBD1 | TGTGCCAGCCGCCCTTACAGGGGGAACACTGAAGCTTTCTTT | CASRPYRGNTEAFF
TRBJ1-5 | TRBV24-1 | NA | NA | TGTGCCACCAGTGATTTGTCGGAGGGCGGGGAAGCACAGCATTTT | CATSDLSEGGEAQHF
TRBJ2-7 | TRBV3-1/TRBV3-2 | NA | NA | TGTGCCAGCAGCCGAAGCATCTACGAGCAGTACTTC | CASSRSIYEQYF
TRBJ1-3 | TRBV27 | few | TRBD1 | TGTGCCAGCAGTTCGGGACAGGGCTTCCTCTCTGGAAACACCATATATTTT | CASSSGQGFLSGNTIYF
TRBJ2-3 | TRBV27 | NA | NA | TGTGCGAGCAGGGACCTCGGGCTAGCAGCTGATACGCAGTATTTT | CASRDLGLAADTQYF
TRBJ1-2 | TRBV19 | NA | NA | TGTGCCAGTAGTCCGAGACAGGTCTTATATGGCTACACCTTC | CASSPRQVLYGYTF
TRBJ1-4 | TRBV5-1 | NA | NA | TGCGCCAGCAGCTTGGGACAGGCAGGAAAACTGTTTTTT | CASSLGQAGKLFF
TRBJ2-7 | TRBV19 | NA | TRBD1 | TGTGCCAGTAGTATGAATGACAGGGACAGCGAGCAGTACTTC | CASSMNDRDSEQYF
TRBJ2-1 | TRBV6-5 | NA | NA | TGTGCCAGCAGAGAGGACACTCTATTGGGGCATGAGCAGTTCTTC | CASREDTLLGHEQFF
TRBJ1-3 | TRBV5-4 | NA | TRBD1 | TGTGCCAGCAGCTCAGGGGGCGCTGGAAACACCATATATTTT | CASSSGGAGNTIYF
TRBJ2-7 | TRBV30 | NA | NA | TGTGCCTGGAGGAAGACTTATAGCTCCTACGAGCAGTACTTC | CAWRKTYSSYEQYF
TRBJ2-7 | TRBV5-1 | NA | NA | TGCGCCAGCAGCAATCGGCCGCGGGGCAGGTACGAGCAGTACTTC | CASSNRPRGRYEQYF
TRBJ2-7 | TRBV12-3/TRBV12-4 | NA | TRBD2 | TGTGCCAGCCGTAGCGGGGCCTCCTACGAGCAGTACTTC | CASRSGASYEQYF
TRBJ2-2 | TRBV3-1/TRBV3-2 | NA | NA | TGTGCCAGCAGCCAAGGCCAGGAAGCCGGGGAGCTGTTTTTT | CASSQGQEAGELFF
TRBJ2-3 | TRBV5-1 | NA | TRBD2 | TGCGCCAGCAGCTTGTACTTCAGCGGGAGCCCCGATACGCAGTATTTT | CASSLYFSGSPDTQYF
TRBJ1-5 | TRBV7-2 | NA | NA | TGTGCCAGCAGCGCCTCGAGGGCCTTTCAGCCCCAGCATTTT | CASSASRAFQPQHF
TRBJ2-1 | TRBV9 | NA | TRBD2 | TGTGCCAGCAGCGTAGTCGGCGGGAGGGCCGATGAGCAGTTCTTC | CASSVVGGRADEQFF
TRBJ1-1 | TRBV2 | NA | NA | TGTGCCAGCAGTGTCCTCGTCAGCGGGGCTGAAGCTTTCTTT | CASSVLVSGAEAFF
TRBJ1-6 | TRBV28 | NA | TRBD1 | TGTGCCAGCAGTAAACGGACCGGGACAGGGGGGTCCCCCCTCCACTTT | CASSKRTGTGGSPLHF
TRBJ2-3 | TRBV7-9 | NA | NA | TGTGCCAGCAGCTTAAGCGCGAATACGCAGTATTTT | CASSLSANTQYF
TRBJ1-4 | TRBV11-2 | few | NA | TGTGCCAGCAGACCCACAGTGGGTGAAAAACTGTTTTTT | CASRPTVGEKLFF
TRBJ2-7 | TRBV15 | NA | NA | TGTGCCACCAGCAGAGGCGGGTCCCCCTACGAGCAGTACTTC | CATSRGGSPYEQYF
TRBJ1-2 | TRBV18 | NA | NA | TGTGCCAGCGCGACGACCCGGGGGGGAAGAGTTAACTATGGCTACACCTTC | CASATTRGGRVNYGYTF
TRBJ2-7 | TRBV5-1 | NA | NA | TGCGCCAGCAGCTTATCGACAGGATATCTTGGTGGTTACGAGCAGTACTTC | CASSLSTGYLGGYEQYF
TRBJ1-5 | TRBV5-5 | once | NA | TGTGCCAGCAGCTTGGCCAGTAGCAATCAGCCCCAGCATTTT | CASSLASSNQPQHF
TRBJ1-1 | TRBV19 | few | NA | TGTGCCAGTGCCGGGACTCTGAACACTGAAGCTTTCTTT | CASAGTLNTEAFF
TRBJ2-7 | TRBV7-9 | NA | TRBD2 | TGTGCCAGCAGCTTAGTAGGGGGACTAGCGGGCTACGAGCAGTACTTC | CASSLVGGLAGYEQYF
TRBJ1-2 | TRBV18 | NA | NA | TGTGCCAGCTCACCCGTGGGACTCCAGAACTATGGCTACACCTTC | CASSPVGLQNYGYTF
TRBJ2-7 | TRBV11-2 | few | NA | TGTGCCAGCAGCTTAAGCCCCAATTACGAGCAGTACTTC | CASSLSPNYEQYF
TRBJ2-1 | TRBV5-1 | NA | TRBD1 | TGCGCCAGCAGCCCCGGGACAGCCTACAATGAGCAGTTCTTC | CASSPGTAYNEQFF